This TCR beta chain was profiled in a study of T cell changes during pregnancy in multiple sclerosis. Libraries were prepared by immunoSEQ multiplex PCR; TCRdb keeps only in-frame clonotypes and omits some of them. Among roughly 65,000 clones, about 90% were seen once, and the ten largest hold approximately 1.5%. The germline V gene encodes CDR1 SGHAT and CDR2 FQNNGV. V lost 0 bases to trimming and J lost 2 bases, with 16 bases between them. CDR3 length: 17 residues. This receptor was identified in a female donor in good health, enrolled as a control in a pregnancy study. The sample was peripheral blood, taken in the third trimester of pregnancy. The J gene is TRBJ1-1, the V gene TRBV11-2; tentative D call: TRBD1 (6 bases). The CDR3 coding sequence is TGTGCCAGCAGCTTAGATCATTTAGCGGGACAAAACACTGAAGCTTTCTTT. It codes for CASSLDHLAGQNTEAFF.